The present entry profiles one T cell receptor beta chain with its context. Antigen specificity is unknown. One entry per CDR3 protein, called by TCRdb with MiXCR from the 5' RACE reads. The sample carries 250,000 to 350,000 distinct CDR3 sequences, 13% to 15% recorded once. The data derive from a study of T-cell memory formation after mild COVID-19. Whole-study findings and limits: Researchers found some responding clones in pre-infection memory, a sign that cross-reactive memory joined. Contracting CD8+ clones were enriched in EMRA, CD4+ mainly in CM and EM. CD4+ bias marked clones expanding day 15 to 37, unlike balanced contracting clones.

The specimen sequenced was PBMCs or a T cell subset sorted from them (not recorded which). This TCR came from a man younger than 35 who had mild COVID-19 (a few samples of this study predate the infection). Cell type and time point are not known.

CDR3 sequence (DNA): TGTGCCAGCAGCTTAGGGGGGACATCCTATGGCTACACCTTC. Translation gives CASSLGGTSYGYTF. This rearrangement joins TRBV7-2 to TRBJ1-2; possible D gene TRBD1, 6 bases. Trimming removed 1 base at V and 4 bases at J, with 10 bases between. The CDR3 contains 14 residues. The V gene's germline CDR1 is SGHTA and CDR2 FQGNSA.